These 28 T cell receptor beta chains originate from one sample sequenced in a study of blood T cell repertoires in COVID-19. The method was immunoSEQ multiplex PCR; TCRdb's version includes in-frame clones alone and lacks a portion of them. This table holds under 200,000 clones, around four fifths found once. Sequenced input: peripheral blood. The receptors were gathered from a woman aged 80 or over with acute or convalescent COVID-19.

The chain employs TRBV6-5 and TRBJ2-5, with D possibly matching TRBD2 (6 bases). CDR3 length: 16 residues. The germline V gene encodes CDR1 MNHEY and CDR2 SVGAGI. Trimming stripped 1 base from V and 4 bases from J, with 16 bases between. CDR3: CASSYFGTSSRETQYF. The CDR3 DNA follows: TGTGCCAGCAGTTACTTCGGGACTTCTTCGAGAGAGACCCAGTACTTC.

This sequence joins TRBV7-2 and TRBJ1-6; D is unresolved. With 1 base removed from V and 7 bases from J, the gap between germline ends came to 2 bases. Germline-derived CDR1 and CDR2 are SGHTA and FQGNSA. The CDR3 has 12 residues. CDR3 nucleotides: TGTGCCAGCAGCTTAGTAAATTCACCCCTCCACTTT. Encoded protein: CASSLVNSPLHF.

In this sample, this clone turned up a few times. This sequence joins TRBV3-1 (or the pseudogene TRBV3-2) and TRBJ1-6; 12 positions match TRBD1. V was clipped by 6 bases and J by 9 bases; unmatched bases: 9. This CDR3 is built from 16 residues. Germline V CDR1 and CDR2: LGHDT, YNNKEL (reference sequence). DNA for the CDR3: TGTGCCAGCAGTGGTCCCGCGGGACAGGGGGCTTCACCCCTCCACTTT. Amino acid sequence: CASSGPAGQGASPLHF.

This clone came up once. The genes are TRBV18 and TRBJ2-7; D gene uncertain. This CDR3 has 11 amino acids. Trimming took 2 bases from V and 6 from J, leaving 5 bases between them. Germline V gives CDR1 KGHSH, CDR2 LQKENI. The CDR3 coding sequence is TGTGCCAGCTCACCAGGGCCCGAGCAGTACTTC. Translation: CASSPGPEQYF. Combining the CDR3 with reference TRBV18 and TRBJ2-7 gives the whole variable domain NAGVMQNPRHLVRRRGQEARLRCSPMKGHSHVYWYRQLPEEGLKFMVYLQKENIIDESGMPKERFSAEFPKEGPSILRIQQVVRGDSAAYFCASSPGPEQYFGPGTRLTVT.

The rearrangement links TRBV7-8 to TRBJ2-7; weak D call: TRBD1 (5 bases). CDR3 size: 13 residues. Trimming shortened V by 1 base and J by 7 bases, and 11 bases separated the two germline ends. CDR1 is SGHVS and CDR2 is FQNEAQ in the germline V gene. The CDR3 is CASSLGGFGEQYF. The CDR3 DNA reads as TGTGCCAGCAGCTTAGGGGGCTTTGGAGAGCAGTACTTC.

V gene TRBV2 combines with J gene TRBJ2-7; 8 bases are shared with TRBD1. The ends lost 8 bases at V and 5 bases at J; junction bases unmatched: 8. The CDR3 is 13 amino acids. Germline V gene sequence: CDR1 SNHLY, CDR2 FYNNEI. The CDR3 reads CASRNRGNNEQYF. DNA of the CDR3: TGTGCCAGCCGTAACAGGGGGAACAACGAGCAGTACTTC.

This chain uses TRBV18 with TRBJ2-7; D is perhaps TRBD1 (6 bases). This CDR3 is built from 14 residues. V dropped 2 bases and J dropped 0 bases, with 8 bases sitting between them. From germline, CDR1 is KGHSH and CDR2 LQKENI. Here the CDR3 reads CASSPTDSSYEQYF. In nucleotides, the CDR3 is TGTGCCAGCTCACCAACGGACAGCTCCTACGAGCAGTACTTC.

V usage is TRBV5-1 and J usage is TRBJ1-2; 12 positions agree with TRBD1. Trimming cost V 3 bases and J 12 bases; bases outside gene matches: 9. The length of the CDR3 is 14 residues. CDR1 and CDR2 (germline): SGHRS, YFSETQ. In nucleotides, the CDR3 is TGCGCCAGCAGCTGGGGGACAGGGGGCTCGCTAGACACCTTC. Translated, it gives CASSWGTGGSLDTF.

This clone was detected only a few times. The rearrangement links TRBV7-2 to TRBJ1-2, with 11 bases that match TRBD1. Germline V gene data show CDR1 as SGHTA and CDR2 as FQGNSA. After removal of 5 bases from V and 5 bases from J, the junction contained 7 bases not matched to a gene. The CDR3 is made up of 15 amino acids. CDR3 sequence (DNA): TGTGCCAGCAGCCCACCGGGACAGGGGGAATATGGCTACACCTTC. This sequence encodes CASSPPGQGEYGYTF.

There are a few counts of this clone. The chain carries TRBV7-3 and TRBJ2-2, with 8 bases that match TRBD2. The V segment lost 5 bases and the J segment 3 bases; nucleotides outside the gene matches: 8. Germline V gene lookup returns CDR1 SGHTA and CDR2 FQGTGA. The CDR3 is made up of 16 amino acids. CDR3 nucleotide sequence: TGTGCCAGCAGCAGATTAGCGCGGGGGGACACCGGGGAGCTGTTTTTT. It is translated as CASSRLARGDTGELFF.

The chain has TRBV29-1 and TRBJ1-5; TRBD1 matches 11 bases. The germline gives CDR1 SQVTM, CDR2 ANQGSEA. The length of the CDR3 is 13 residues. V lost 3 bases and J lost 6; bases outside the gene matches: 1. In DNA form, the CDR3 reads TGCAGCGTTGAGGGACAGGGGGGTCAGCCCCAGCATTTT. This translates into CSVEGQGGQPQHF.

The CDR3, as DNA: TGTGCCTGGAGTGTACTAGCGGTCCCTGGGGCCAACGTCCTGACTTTC. Amino acid sequence: CAWSVLAVPGANVLTF. V gene TRBV30 combines with J gene TRBJ2-6; 8 nucleotides align to TRBD2. The ends lost 0 bases at V and 2 bases at J; junction bases unmatched: 3. This CDR3 is 16 amino acids long. Per the germline V gene, CDR1 is GTSNPN and CDR2 is SVGIG (reference sequence).

CDR3 protein: CASKGVSATNEKLFF. The CDR3 bases are TGTGCCAGCAAGGGAGTTAGTGCAACTAATGAAAAACTGTTTTTT. The rearrangement joins TRBV6-5 to TRBJ1-4; D is ambiguous. The ends were cut back, 7 bases at V and 0 bases at J, with 12 bases in the middle. The CDR3 contains 15 residues. Looked up from germline, CDR1 is MNHEY and CDR2 is SVGAGI.

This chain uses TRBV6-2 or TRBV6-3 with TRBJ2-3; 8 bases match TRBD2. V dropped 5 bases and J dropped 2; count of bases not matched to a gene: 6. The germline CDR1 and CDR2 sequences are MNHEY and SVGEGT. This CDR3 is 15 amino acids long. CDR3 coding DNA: TGTGCCAGCAGTGCGGGACTAGGGGTCACAGATACGCAGTATTTT. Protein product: CASSAGLGVTDTQYF.

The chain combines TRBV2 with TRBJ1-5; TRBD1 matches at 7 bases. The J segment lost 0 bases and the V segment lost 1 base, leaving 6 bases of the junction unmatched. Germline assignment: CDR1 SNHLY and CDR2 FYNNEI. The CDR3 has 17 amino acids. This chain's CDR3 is CASSEEQGGYSNQPQHF. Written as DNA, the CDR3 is TGTGCCAGCAGTGAAGAGCAGGGGGGATATAGCAATCAGCCCCAGCATTTT.

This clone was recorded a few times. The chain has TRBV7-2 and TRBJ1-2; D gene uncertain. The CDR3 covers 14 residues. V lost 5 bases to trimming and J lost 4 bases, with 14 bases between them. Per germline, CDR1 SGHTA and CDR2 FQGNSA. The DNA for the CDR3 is TGTGCCAGCAGCCTTCAGGAGGGTAGCTATGGCTACACCTTC. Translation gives CASSLQEGSYGYTF.

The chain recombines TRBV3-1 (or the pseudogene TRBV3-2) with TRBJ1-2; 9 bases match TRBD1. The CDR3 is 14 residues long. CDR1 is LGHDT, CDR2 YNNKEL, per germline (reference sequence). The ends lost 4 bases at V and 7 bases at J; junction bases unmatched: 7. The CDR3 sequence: CASSRPGQGGGYTF. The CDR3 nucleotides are TGTGCCAGCAGCCGGCCGGGACAGGGAGGTGGCTACACCTTC.

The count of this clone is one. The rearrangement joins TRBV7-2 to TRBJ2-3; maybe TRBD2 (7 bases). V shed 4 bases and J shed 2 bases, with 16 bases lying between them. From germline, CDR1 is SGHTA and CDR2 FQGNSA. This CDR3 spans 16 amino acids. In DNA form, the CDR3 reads TGTGCCAGCAGCTACCTGGGGGGGGCCGACACAGATACGCAGTATTTT. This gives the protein CASSYLGGADTDTQYF.

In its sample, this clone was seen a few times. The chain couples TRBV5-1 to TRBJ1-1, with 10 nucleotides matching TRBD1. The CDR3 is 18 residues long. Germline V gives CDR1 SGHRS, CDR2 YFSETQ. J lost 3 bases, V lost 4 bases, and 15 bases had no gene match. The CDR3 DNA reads TGCGCCAGCAGCGTAAATAGCGGGACAGGGGTCTTTTACACTGAAGCTTTCTTT. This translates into CASSVNSGTGVFYTEAFF.

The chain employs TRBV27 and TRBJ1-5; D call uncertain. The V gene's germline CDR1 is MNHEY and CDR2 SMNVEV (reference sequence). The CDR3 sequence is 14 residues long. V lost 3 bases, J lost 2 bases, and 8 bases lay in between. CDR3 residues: CASSFRVGNQPQHF. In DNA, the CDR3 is TGTGCCAGCAGTTTCCGGGTGGGCAATCAGCCCCAGCATTTT.

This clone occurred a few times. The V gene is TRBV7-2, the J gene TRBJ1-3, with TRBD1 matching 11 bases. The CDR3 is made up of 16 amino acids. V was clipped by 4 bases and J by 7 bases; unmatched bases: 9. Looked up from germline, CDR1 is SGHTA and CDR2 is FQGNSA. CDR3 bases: TGTGCCAGCAGCTACTTAGGACAGGGGGCGGGGAACACCATATATTTT. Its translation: CASSYLGQGAGNTIYF.

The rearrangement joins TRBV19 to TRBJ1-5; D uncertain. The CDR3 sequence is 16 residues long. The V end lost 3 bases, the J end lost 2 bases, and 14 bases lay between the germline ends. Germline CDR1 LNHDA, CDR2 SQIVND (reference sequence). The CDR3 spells CASSIAGMNGNQPQHF. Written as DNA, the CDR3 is TGTGCCAGTAGTATCGCGGGGATGAACGGCAATCAGCCCCAGCATTTT.

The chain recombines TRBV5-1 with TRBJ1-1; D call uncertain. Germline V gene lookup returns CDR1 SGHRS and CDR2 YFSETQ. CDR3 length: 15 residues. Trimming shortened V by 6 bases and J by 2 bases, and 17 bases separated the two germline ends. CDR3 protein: CASNNNRPGNTEAFF. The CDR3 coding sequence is TGCGCCAGCAACAATAATCGCCCGGGAAACACTGAAGCTTTCTTT. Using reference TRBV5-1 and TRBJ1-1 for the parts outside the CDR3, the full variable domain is KAGVTQTPRYLIKTRGQQVTLSCSPISGHRSVSWYQQTPGQGLQFLFEYFSETQRNKGNFPGRFSGRQFSNSRSEMNVSTLELGDSALYLCASNNNRPGNTEAFFGQGTRLTVV.

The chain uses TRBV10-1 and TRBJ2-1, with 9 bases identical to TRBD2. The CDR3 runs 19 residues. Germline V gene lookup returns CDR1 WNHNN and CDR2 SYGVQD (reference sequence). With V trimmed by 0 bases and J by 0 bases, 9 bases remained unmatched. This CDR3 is CASSESVAGASSSYNEQFF. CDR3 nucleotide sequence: TGCGCCAGCAGTGAGTCGGTAGCGGGGGCCTCTAGCTCCTACAATGAGCAGTTCTTC.

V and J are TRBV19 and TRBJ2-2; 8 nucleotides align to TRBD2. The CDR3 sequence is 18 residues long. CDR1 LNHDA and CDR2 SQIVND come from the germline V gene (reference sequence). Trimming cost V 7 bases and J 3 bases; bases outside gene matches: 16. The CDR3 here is CASKTPGTRALDTGELFF. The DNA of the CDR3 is TGTGCCAGTAAAACGCCTGGGACTAGAGCGTTGGACACCGGGGAGCTGTTTTTT.

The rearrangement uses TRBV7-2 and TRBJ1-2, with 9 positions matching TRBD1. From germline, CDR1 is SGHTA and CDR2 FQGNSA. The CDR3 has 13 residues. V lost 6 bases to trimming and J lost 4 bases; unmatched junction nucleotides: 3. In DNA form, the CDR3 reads TGTGCCAGCAGAGAGACAGGGGGCTATGGCTACACCTTC. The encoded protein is CASRETGGYGYTF.

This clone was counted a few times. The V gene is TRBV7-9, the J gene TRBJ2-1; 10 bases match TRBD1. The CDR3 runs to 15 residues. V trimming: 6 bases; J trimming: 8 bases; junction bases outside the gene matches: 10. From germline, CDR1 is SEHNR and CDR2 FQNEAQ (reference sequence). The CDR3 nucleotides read TGTGCCAGCAGTCCGGGACAGGGGCCTGTCGATGAGCAGTTCTTC. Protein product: CASSPGQGPVDEQFF.

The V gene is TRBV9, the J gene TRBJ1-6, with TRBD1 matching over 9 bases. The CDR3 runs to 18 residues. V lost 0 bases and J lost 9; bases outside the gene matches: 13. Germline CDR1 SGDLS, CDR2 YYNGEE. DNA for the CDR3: TGTGCCAGCAGCGTAGGGGCGGAGACAGGGGGGTCAGGTTCACCCCTCCACTTT. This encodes CASSVGAETGGSGSPLHF.